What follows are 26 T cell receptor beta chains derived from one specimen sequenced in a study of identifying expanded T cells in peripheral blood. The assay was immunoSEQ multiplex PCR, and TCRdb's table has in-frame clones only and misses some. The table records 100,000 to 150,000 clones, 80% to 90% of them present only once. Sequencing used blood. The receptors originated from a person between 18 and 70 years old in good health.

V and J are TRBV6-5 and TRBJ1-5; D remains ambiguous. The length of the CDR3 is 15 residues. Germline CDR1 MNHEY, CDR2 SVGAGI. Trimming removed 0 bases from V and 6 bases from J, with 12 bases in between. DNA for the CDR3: TGTGCCAGCAGTTACTCGACGGGGTTAGGTCAGCCCCAGCATTTT. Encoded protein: CASSYSTGLGQPQHF.

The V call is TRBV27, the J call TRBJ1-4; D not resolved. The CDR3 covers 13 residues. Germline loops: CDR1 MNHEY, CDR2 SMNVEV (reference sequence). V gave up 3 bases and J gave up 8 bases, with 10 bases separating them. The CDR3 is CASSLVVGEKLFF. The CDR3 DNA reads TGTGCCAGCAGTTTGGTGGTTGGCGAAAAACTGTTTTTT. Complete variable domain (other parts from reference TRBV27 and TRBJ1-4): EAQVTQNPRYLITVTGKKLTVTCSQNMNHEYMSWYRQDPGLGLRQIYYSMNVEVTDKGDVPEGYKVSRKEKRNFPLILESPSPNQTSLYFCASSLVVGEKLFFGSGTQLSVL.

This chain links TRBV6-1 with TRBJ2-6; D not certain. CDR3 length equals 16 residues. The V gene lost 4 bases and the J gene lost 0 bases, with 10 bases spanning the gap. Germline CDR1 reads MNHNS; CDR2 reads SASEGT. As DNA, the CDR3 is TGTGCCAGCAGTGCTCATCGCCCCTCTGGGGCCAACGTCCTGACTTTC. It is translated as CASSAHRPSGANVLTF.

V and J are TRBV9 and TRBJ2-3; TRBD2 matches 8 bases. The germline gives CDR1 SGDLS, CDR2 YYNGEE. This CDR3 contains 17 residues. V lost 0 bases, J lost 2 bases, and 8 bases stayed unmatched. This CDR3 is CASSVAAGTRITDTQYF. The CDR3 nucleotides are TGTGCCAGCAGCGTAGCGGCCGGGACTAGAATCACAGATACGCAGTATTTT. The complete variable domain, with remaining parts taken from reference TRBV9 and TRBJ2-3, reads DSGVTQTPKHLITATGQRVTLRCSPRSGDLSVYWYQQSLDQGLQFLIQYYNGEERAKGNILERFSAQQFPDLHSELNLSSLELGDSALYFCASSVAAGTRITDTQYFGPGTRLTVL.

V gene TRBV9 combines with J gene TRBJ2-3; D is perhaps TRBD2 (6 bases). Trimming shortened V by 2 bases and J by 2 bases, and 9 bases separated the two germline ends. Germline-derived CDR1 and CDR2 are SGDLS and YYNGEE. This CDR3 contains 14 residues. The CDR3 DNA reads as TGTGCCAGCAGCGTCCGCGGGAACACAGATACGCAGTATTTT. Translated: CASSVRGNTDTQYF.

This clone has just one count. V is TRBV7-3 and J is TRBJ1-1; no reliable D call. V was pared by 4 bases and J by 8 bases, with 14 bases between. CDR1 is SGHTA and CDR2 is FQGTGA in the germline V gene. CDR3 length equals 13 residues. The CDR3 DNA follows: TGTGCCAGCAGCTCCGGACCTTTCGGCGAAGCTTTCTTT. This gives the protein CASSSGPFGEAFF.

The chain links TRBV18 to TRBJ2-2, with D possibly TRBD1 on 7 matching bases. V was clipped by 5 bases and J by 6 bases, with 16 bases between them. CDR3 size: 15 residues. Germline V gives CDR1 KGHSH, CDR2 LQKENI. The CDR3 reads CASSISRGESGELFF. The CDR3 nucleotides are TGTGCCAGCTCAATCAGCAGGGGGGAGTCCGGGGAGCTGTTTTTT. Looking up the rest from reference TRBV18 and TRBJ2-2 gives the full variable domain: NAGVMQNPRHLVRRRGQEARLRCSPMKGHSHVYWYRQLPEEGLKFMVYLQKENIIDESGMPKERFSAEFPKEGPSILRIQQVVRGDSAAYFCASSISRGESGELFFGEGSRLTVL.

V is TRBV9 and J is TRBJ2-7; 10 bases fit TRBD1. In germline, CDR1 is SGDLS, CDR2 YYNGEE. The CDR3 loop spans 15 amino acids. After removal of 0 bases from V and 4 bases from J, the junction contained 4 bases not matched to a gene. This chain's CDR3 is CASSVEGDRGYEQYF. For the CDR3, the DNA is TGTGCCAGCAGCGTAGAAGGGGACAGGGGTTACGAGCAGTACTTC. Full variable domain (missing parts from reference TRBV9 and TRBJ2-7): DSGVTQTPKHLITATGQRVTLRCSPRSGDLSVYWYQQSLDQGLQFLIQYYNGEERAKGNILERFSAQQFPDLHSELNLSSLELGDSALYFCASSVEGDRGYEQYFGPGTRLTVT.

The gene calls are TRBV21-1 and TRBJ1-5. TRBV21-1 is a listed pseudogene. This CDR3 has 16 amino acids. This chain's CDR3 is CASSKAASYSNQPQHF. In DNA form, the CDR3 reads TGTGCCAGCAGCAAAGCGGCCAGCTATAGCAATCAGCCCCAGCATTTT.

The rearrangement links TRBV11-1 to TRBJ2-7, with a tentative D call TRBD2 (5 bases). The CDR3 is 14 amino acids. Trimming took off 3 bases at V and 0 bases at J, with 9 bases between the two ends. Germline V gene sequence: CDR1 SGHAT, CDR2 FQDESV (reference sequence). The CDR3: CASSFWRFSYEQYF. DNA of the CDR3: TGTGCCAGCAGCTTCTGGAGGTTCTCCTACGAGCAGTACTTC.

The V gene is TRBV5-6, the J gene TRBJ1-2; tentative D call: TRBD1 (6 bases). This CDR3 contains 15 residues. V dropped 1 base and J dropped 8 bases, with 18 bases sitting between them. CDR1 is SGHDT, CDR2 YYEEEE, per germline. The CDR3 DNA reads TGTGCCAGCAGCTTGTCAGGACAGAGTCTGTGGGGCTACACCTTC. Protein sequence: CASSLSGQSLWGYTF.

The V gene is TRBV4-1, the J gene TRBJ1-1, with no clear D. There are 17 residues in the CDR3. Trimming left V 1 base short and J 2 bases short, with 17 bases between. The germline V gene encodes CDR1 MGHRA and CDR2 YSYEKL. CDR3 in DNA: TGCGCCAGCAGCCAAGGGGTTTCGAGGTCTTTAAACACTGAAGCTTTCTTT. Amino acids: CASSQGVSRSLNTEAFF.

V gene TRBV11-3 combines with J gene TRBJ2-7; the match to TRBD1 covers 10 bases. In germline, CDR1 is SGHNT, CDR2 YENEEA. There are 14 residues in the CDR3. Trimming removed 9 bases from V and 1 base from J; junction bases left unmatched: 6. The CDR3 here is CASQEGQGSYEQYF. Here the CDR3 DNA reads TGTGCCAGTCAAGAGGGACAGGGGTCCTACGAGCAGTACTTC.

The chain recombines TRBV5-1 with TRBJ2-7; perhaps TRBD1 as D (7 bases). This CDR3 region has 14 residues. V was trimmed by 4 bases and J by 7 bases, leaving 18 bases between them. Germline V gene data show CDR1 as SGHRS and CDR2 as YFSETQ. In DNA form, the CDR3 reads TGCGCCAGCAGCCCAGGAGGACAGGAGGGGGAGCAGTACTTC. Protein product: CASSPGGQEGEQYF.

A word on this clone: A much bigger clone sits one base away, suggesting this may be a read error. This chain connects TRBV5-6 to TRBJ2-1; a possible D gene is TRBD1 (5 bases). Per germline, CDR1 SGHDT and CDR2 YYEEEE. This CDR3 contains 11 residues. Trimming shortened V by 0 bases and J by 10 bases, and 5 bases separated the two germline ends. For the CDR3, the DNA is TGTGCCAGCAGCTTGGGACAGGAGCAGTTCTTC. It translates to CASSLGQEQFF.

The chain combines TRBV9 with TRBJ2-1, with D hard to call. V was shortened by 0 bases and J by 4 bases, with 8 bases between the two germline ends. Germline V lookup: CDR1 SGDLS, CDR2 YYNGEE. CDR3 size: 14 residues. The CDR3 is CASSVVDTYNEQFF. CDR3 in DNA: TGTGCCAGCAGCGTAGTTGACACGTACAATGAGCAGTTCTTC.

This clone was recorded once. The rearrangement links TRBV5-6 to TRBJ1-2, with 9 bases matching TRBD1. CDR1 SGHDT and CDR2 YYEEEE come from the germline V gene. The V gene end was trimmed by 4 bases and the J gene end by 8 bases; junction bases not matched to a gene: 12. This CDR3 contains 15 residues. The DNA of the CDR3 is TGTGCCAGCAGCGTTCGACAGGGGGAGATCCGGGGCTACACCTTC. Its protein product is CASSVRQGEIRGYTF.

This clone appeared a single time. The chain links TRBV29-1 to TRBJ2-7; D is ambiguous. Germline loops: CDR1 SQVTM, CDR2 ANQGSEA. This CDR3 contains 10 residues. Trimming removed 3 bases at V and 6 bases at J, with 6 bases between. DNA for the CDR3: TGCAGCGTTGAGATGGGCGAGCAGTACTTC. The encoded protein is CSVEMGEQYF.

CDR3: CASSTYTGGAYNEQFF. The CDR3 DNA is TGTGCCAGCAGCACATACACAGGGGGCGCGTACAATGAGCAGTTCTTC. This chain joins TRBV7-2 and TRBJ2-1; 9 positions match TRBD1. The CDR3 contains 16 residues. The V segment lost 5 bases and the J segment 4 bases; nucleotides outside the gene matches: 9. CDR1 and CDR2 from the germline V gene are SGHTA and FQGNSA.

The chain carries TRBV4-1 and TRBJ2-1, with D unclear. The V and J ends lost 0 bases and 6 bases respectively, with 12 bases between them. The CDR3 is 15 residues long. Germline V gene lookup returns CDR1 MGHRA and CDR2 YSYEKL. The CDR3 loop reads CASSQDDAQVNEQFF. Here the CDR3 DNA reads TGCGCCAGCAGCCAAGACGACGCCCAGGTCAATGAGCAGTTCTTC.

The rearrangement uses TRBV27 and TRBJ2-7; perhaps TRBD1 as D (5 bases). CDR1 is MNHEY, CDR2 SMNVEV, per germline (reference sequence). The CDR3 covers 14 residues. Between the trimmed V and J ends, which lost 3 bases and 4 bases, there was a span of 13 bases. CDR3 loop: CASSLSSRVYEQYF. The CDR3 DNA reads TGTGCCAGCAGTTTGTCATCCAGGGTATACGAGCAGTACTTC.

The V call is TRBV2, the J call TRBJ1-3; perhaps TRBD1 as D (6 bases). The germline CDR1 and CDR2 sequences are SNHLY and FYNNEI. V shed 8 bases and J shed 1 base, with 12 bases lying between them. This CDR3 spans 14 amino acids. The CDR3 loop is CASSGQLSGNTIYF. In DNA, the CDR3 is TGTGCCAGCTCGGGACAATTATCTGGAAACACCATATATTTT.

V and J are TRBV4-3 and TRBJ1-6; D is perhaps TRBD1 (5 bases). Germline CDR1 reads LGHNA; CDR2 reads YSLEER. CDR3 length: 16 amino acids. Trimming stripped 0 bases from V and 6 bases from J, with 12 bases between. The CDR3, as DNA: TGCGCCAGCAGCCAAGAAGTAGGGGTGGGTAATTCACCCCTCCACTTT. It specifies CASSQEVGVGNSPLHF.

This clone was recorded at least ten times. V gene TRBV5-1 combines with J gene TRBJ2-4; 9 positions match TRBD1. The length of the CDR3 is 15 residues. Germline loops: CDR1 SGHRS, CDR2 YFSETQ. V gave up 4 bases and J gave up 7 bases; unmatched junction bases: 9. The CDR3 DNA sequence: TGCGCCAGCAGCGTTTCGTCCGGGACAGGGAACATTCAGTACTTC. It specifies CASSVSSGTGNIQYF.

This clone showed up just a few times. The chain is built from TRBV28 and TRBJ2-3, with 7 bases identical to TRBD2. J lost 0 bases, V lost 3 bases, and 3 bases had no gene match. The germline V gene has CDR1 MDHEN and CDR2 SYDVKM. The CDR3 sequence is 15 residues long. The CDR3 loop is CASSFGGSSTDTQYF. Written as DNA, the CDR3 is TGTGCCAGCAGTTTCGGCGGGAGTAGCACAGATACGCAGTATTTT.

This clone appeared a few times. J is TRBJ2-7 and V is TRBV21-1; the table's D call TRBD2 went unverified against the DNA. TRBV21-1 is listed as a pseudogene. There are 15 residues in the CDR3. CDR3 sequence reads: CASSDLWRKPYEQYF. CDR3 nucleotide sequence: TGTGCCAGCAGCGACCTCTGGCGGAAACCCTACGAGCAGTACTTC.